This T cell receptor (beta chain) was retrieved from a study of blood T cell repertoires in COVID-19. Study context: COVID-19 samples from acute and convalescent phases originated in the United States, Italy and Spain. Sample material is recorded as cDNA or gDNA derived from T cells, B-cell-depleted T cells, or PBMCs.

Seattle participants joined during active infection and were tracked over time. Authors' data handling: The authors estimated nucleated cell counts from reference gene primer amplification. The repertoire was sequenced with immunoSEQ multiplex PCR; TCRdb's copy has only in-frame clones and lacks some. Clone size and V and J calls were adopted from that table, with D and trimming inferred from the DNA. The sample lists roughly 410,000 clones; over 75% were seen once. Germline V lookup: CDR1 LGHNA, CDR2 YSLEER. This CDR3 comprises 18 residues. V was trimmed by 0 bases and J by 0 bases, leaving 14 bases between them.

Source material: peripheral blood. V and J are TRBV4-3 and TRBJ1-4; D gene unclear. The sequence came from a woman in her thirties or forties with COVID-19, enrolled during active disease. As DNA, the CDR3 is TGCGCCAGCAGCCAAGATCGAGGTCTCTTTTCAACTAATGAAAAACTGTTTTTT. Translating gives CASSQDRGLFSTNEKLFF.